The 22 T cell receptor beta chains presented below share a single source sample, sequenced in a study of CD8+CD57+ T cells in acquired aplastic anemia. Genomic DNA, serving as template, underwent TCR beta VDJ and CDR3 profiling. MiXCR, run by TCRdb on the reads, gives a single entry per CDR3 protein. The profile shows under 350,000 distinct CDR3 sequences, approximately 56% of them singletons. The material sequenced was sorted CD4+, CD8+, or CD8+CD57+ T cells (not recorded which) from PBMCs. The receptors were gathered from a human donor with severe aplastic anemia or a healthy control (not recorded which).

The chain combines TRBV9 with TRBJ2-2, with D perhaps matching TRBD1 (5 bases). CDR1 SGDLS and CDR2 YYNGEE come from the germline V gene. The CDR3 consists of 15 residues. Trimming shortened V by 0 bases and J by 0 bases, and 6 bases separated the two germline ends. The CDR3 nucleotides read TGTGCCAGCAGCGTAGGACAGTCGAACACCGGGGAGCTGTTTTTT. The encoded protein is CASSVGQSNTGELFF.

CDR3 residues: CASSASGIETQYF. DNA of the CDR3: TGTGCCAGCAGTGCTAGCGGGATTGAGACCCAGTACTTC. The chain has TRBV2 and TRBJ2-5; 9 positions match TRBD2. Per the germline V gene, CDR1 is SNHLY and CDR2 is FYNNEI. J lost 5 bases, V lost 4 bases, and 2 bases had no gene match. The CDR3 is made up of 13 amino acids.

This clonotype was detected once. The chain is built from TRBV10-1 and TRBJ2-3; 9 bases fit TRBD2. The CDR3 covers 17 residues. Germline lookup yields CDR1 WNHNN and CDR2 SYGVQD (reference sequence). The ends lost 0 bases at V and 4 bases at J; junction bases unmatched: 8. CDR3 sequence (DNA): TGCGCCAGCAGTGAGTCAGGTAGCGGGAGAGAGGCAGATACGCAGTATTTT. Translating it yields CASSESGSGREADTQYF.

This chain links TRBV2 with TRBJ1-2; D may be TRBD1 (6 bases). CDR3 length equals 15 residues. The germline V and J ends were trimmed by 6 bases and 0 bases, with 14 bases remaining between them. CDR1 is SNHLY, CDR2 FYNNEI, per germline. The CDR3 loop is CASRMITGTNYGYTF. In DNA form, the CDR3 reads TGTGCCAGCAGGATGATTACAGGGACTAACTATGGCTACACCTTC.

The chain links TRBV7-9 to TRBJ2-5; 10 nucleotides match TRBD2. The CDR3 is 13 amino acids. Germline V lookup: CDR1 SEHNR, CDR2 FQNEAQ (reference sequence). The V gene end was trimmed by 7 bases and the J gene end by 5 bases; junction bases not matched to a gene: 4. This CDR3 is CASKRGGGETQYF. For the CDR3, the DNA is TGTGCCAGCAAGCGGGGGGGCGGGGAGACCCAGTACTTC.

V is TRBV25-1 and J is TRBJ2-7; D gene unclear. Germline CDR1 MGHDK, CDR2 SYGVNS. Trimming stripped 3 bases from V and 3 bases from J, with 6 bases between. The CDR3 runs to 12 residues. CDR3 residues: CASSDPLYEQYF. For the CDR3, the DNA is TGTGCCAGCAGTGACCCCCTCTACGAGCAGTACTTC.

This clonotype was seen many times. The chain links TRBV19 to TRBJ1-1, with TRBD1 matching 9 bases. With 5 bases clipped from V and 5 bases from J, the junction kept 6 bases outside the gene matches. This CDR3 spans 14 amino acids. Germline V CDR1 and CDR2: LNHDA, SQIVND (reference sequence). CDR3 in DNA: TGTGCCAGTAGTGCCACAGGGGGCAGGACTGAAGCTTTCTTT. Translated: CASSATGGRTEAFF. Full variable domain (missing parts from reference TRBV19 and TRBJ1-1): DGGITQSPKYLFRKEGQNVTLSCEQNLNHDAMYWYRQDPGQGLRLIYYSQIVNDFQKGDIAEGYSVSREKKESFPLTVTSAQKNPTAFYLCASSATGGRTEAFFGQGTRLTVV.

In its sample, this clonotype was seen many times. This sequence joins TRBV5-1 and TRBJ1-2; TRBD1 matches 7 bases. V shed 5 bases, J shed 4 bases, and the junction held 8 bases outside the gene matches. The CDR3 covers 14 residues. Germline values: CDR1 SGHRS, CDR2 YFSETQ. This CDR3 is CASSWVGTVYGYTF. CDR3 DNA sequence: TGCGCCAGCAGTTGGGTGGGGACAGTCTATGGCTACACCTTC.

This clonotype was seen just once. The genes are TRBV19 and TRBJ1-2; 7 positions agree with TRBD1. Germline CDR1 LNHDA, CDR2 SQIVND (reference sequence). This CDR3 spans 16 amino acids. The V and J ends lost 5 bases and 2 bases, in that order; junction bases with no gene match: 11. CDR3: CASSSDRALTNYGYTF. CDR3 in DNA: TGTGCCAGTAGTTCCGACAGGGCCCTAACAAACTATGGCTACACCTTC.

This chain uses TRBV7-6 with TRBJ2-1, with D possibly being TRBD1 (6 bases). Germline values: CDR1 SGHVS, CDR2 FNYEAQ. Trimming took 1 base from V and 0 from J, leaving 13 bases between them. This CDR3 comprises 17 residues. CDR3 nucleotides: TGTGCCAGCAGCTTAGTAGGACAGCTAAGCTCCTACAATGAGCAGTTCTTC. It encodes CASSLVGQLSSYNEQFF.

V gene TRBV7-6 combines with J gene TRBJ1-4, with TRBD1 as a possible D gene (6 bases). CDR3 length equals 14 residues. Germline V CDR1 and CDR2: SGHVS, FNYEAQ. Trimming shortened V by 10 bases and J by 0 bases, and 12 bases separated the two germline ends. The CDR3 region is CATMDSATNEKLFF. In nucleotides, the CDR3 is TGTGCCACCATGGACAGTGCAACTAATGAAAAACTGTTTTTT.

The chain is built from TRBV10-3 and TRBJ2-7, with 8 bases that match TRBD1. The ends lost 7 bases at V and 0 bases at J; junction bases unmatched: 5. The CDR3 length is 14 residues. The germline V gene encodes CDR1 ENHRY and CDR2 SYGVKD. The chain's CDR3 is CAITGTGSSYEQYF. In DNA, the CDR3 is TGTGCCATCACGGGGACAGGTAGCTCCTACGAGCAGTACTTC.

The rearrangement joins TRBV5-4 to TRBJ1-6; perhaps TRBD1 as D (6 bases). Trimming shortened V by 4 bases and J by 8 bases, and 16 bases separated the two germline ends. Germline CDR1 reads SGHNT; CDR2 reads YYREEE (reference sequence). This CDR3 has 15 residues. This CDR3 reads CASSQDSRSDSPLHF. CDR3 bases: TGTGCCAGCAGCCAGGACAGTCGCTCTGATTCACCCCTCCACTTT.

The rearrangement uses TRBV9 and TRBJ2-5; D is perhaps TRBD1 (6 bases). This CDR3 is built from 14 residues. The germline V gene has CDR1 SGDLS and CDR2 YYNGEE. The V end lost 5 bases, the J end lost 4 bases, and 15 bases lay between the germline ends. DNA for the CDR3: TGTGCCAGCAGTGCGAACAGGGAAGGAGAGACCCAGTACTTC. Translated, it gives CASSANREGETQYF.

This clonotype was counted a single time. The V gene is TRBV29-1, the J gene TRBJ2-1; D uncertain. The ends were cut back, 3 bases at V and 2 bases at J, with 8 bases in the middle. CDR1 and CDR2 (germline): SQVTM, ANQGSEA. The CDR3 loop spans 13 amino acids. CDR3 region: CSVEARAYNEQFF. CDR3 nucleotide sequence: TGCAGCGTTGAGGCTCGCGCCTACAATGAGCAGTTCTTC.

This chain uses TRBV20-1 with TRBJ2-7, with unresolved D. CDR3 length: 12 amino acids. Trimming removed 3 bases at V and 2 bases at J, with 8 bases between. Germline V lookup: CDR1 DFQATT, CDR2 SNEGSKA (reference sequence). Here the CDR3 DNA reads TGCAGTGCTAGCGGGTGGGCCTACGAGCAGTACTTC. This encodes CSASGWAYEQYF.

The gene calls are TRBV7-9 and TRBJ2-7; weak D call: TRBD2 (5 bases). Trimming took off 5 bases at V and 1 base at J, with 9 bases between the two ends. The CDR3 consists of 13 residues. Germline V lookup: CDR1 SEHNR, CDR2 FQNEAQ (reference sequence). CDR3 residues: CASSREGSYEQYF. The DNA for the CDR3 is TGTGCCAGCAGCCGCGAGGGATCCTACGAGCAGTACTTC.

This clonotype was seen once. The chain has TRBV7-6 and TRBJ2-2; 7 nucleotides align to TRBD2. The CDR3 runs to 14 residues. Germline loops: CDR1 SGHVS, CDR2 FNYEAQ. The trim removed 3 bases at V and 6 bases at J, leaving 4 bases unmatched. This chain's CDR3 is CASSFGGSAGELFF. CDR3 nucleotides: TGTGCCAGCAGCTTCGGCGGGAGTGCCGGGGAGCTGTTTTTT.

This clonotype was counted between two and nine times. The chain is built from TRBV7-9 and TRBJ2-3; TRBD1 might be the D (7 bases). The CDR3 contains 15 residues. Germline V CDR1 and CDR2: SEHNR, FQNEAQ (reference sequence). Trimming removed 2 bases at V and 5 bases at J, with 14 bases between. The DNA for the CDR3 is TGTGCCAGCAGCTTACAGGGGGGCGATGGAGATACGCAGTATTTT. As protein: CASSLQGGDGDTQYF.

The rearrangement uses TRBV20-1 and TRBJ2-7; D may be TRBD1 (6 bases). Germline CDR1 is DFQATT and CDR2 is SNEGSKA (reference sequence). The CDR3 has 14 residues. V lost 3 bases and J lost 4, with 16 bases in between. DNA for the CDR3: TGCAGTGCTAGCCCCGGACAGCGAGGGTACGAGCAGTACTTC. Translation gives CSASPGQRGYEQYF.

The count of this clonotype is one. V usage is TRBV7-7 and J usage is TRBJ2-1, with 8 positions matching TRBD1. V lost 1 base and J lost 6; bases outside the gene matches: 14. CDR1 and CDR2 from the germline V gene are SSHAT and FNYEAQ (reference sequence). The CDR3 sequence is 18 residues long. CDR3 bases: TGTGCCAGCAGCTTAGACGATGGGGGAGGACAGGGTTCCAATGAGCAGTTCTTC. Amino acids: CASSLDDGGGQGSNEQFF. Combining the CDR3 with reference TRBV7-7 and TRBJ2-1 gives the whole variable domain GAGVSQSPRYKVTKRGQDVTLRCDPISSHATLYWYQQALGQGPEFLTYFNYEAQPDKSGLPSDRFSAERPEGSISTLTIQRTEQRDSAMYRCASSLDDGGGQGSNEQFFGPGTRLTVL.

The chain has TRBV7-9 and TRBJ2-7; D not certain. Trimming cost V 5 bases and J 6 bases, with 8 bases left between them. The CDR3 loop spans 11 amino acids. The germline V gene encodes CDR1 SEHNR and CDR2 FQNEAQ (reference sequence). CDR3 protein: CASSPSFEQYF. Here the CDR3 DNA reads TGTGCCAGCAGCCCATCGTTCGAGCAGTACTTC.